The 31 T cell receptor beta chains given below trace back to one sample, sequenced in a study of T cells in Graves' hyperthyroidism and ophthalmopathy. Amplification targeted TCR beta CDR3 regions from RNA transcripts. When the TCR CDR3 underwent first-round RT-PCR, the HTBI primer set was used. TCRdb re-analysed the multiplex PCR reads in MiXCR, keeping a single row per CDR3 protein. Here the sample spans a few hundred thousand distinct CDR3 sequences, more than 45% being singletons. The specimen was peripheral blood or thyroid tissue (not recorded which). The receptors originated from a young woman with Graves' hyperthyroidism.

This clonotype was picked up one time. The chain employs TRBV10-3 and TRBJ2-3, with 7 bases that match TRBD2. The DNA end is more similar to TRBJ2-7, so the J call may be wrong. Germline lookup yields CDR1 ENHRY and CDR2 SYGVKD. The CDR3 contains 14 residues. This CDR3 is CAISGAGVEDEQYF. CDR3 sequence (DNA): TGTGCCATCAGTGGGGCGGGAGTTGAAGACGAGCAGTACTTC.

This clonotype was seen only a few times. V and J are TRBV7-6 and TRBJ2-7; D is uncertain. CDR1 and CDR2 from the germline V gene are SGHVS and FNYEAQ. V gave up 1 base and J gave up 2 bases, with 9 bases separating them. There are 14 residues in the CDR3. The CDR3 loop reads CASSLGNSPYEQYF. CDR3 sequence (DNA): TGTGCCAGCAGCTTAGGAAACAGCCCCTACGAGCAGTACTTC.

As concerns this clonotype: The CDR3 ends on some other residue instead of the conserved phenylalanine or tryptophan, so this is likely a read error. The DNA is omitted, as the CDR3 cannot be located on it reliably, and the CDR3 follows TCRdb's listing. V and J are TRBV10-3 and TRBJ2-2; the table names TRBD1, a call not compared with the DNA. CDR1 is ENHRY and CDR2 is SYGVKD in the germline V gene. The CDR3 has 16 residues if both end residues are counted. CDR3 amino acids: CAISESAGQNTGELMS.

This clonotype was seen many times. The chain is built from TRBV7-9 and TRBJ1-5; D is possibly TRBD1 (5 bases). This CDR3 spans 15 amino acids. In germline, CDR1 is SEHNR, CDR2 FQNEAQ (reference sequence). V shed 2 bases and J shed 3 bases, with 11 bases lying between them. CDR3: CASSLSQGPNQPQHF. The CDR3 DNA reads TGTGCCAGCAGCTTAAGTCAGGGACCCAATCAGCCCCAGCATTTT. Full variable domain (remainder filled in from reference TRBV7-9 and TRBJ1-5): DTGVSQNPRHKITKRGQNVTFRCDPISEHNRLYWYRQTLGQGPEFLTYFQNEAQLEKSRLLSDRFSAERPKGSFSTLEIQRTEQGDSAMYLCASSLSQGPNQPQHFGDGTRLSIL.

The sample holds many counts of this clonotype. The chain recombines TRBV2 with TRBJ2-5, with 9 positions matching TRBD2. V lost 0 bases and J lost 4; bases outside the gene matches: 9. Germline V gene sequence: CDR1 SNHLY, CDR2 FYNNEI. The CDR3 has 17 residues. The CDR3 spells CASSEARATSGAETQYF. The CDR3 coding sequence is TGTGCCAGCAGTGAAGCGCGCGCGACTAGCGGAGCAGAGACCCAGTACTTC.

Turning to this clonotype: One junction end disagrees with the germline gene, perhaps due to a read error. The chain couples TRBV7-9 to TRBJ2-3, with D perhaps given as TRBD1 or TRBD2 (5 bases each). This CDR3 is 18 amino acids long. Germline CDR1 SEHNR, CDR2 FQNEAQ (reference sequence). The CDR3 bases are TGTGCCAGCAGCTCTCGAAGATCGGGACGCAGGGTGAGGAGTACGCAGTGTTTT. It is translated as CASSSRRSGRRVRSTQCF.

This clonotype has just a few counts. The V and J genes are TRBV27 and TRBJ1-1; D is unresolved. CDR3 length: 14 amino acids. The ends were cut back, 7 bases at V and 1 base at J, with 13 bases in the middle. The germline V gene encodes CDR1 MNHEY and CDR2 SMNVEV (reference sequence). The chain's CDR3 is CASTAGRTNTEAFF. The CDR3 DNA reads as TGTGCCAGCACAGCCGGCCGAACGAACACTGAAGCTTTCTTT.

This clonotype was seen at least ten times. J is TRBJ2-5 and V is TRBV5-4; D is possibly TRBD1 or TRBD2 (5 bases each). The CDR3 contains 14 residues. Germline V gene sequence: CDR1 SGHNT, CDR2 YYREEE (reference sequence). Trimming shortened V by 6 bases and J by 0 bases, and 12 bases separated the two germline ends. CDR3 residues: CASTKVGDQETQYF. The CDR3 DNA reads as TGTGCCAGCACCAAAGTGGGGGACCAAGAGACCCAGTACTTC.

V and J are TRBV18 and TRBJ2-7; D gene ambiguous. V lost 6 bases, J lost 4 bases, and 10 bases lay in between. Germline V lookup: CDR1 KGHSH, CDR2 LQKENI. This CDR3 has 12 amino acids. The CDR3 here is CASSRALYEQYF. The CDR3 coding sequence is TGTGCCAGCTCCCGGGCCCTTTACGAGCAGTACTTC.

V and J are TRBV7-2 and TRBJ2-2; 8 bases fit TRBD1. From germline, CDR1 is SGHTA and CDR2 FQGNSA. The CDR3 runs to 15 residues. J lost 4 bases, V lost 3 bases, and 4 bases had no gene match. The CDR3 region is CASSFRGLGTGELFF. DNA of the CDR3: TGTGCCAGCAGCTTCAGGGGGCTGGGCACCGGGGAGCTGTTTTTT.

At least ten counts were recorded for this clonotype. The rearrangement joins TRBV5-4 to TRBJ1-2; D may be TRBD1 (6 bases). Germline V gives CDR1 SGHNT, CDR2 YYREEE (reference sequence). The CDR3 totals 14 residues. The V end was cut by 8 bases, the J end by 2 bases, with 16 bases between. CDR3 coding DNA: TGTGCCAGTTTTGGGGGGGCGCCGAACTATGGCTACACCTTC. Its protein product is CASFGGAPNYGYTF.

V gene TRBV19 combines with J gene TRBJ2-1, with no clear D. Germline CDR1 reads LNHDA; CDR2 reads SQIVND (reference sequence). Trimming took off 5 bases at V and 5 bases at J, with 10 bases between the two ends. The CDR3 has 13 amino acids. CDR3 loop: CASSVGQNNEQFF. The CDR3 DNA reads TGTGCCAGTAGTGTGGGCCAGAACAATGAGCAGTTCTTC.

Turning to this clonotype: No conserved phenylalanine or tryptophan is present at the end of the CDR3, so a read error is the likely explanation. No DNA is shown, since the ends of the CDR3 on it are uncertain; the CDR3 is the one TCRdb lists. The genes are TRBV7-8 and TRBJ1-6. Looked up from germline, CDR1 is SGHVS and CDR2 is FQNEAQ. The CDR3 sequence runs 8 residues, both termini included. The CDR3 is CASSFGQP.

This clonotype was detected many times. CDR3 protein: CASRSGLTIYF. CDR3 nucleotides: TGTGCCAGCAGATCGGGACTTACCATATATTTT. V is TRBV12-3 or TRBV12-4 and J is TRBJ1-3; TRBD1 might be the D (5 bases). Trimming shortened V by 6 bases and J by 10 bases, and 10 bases separated the two germline ends. The CDR3 loop spans 11 amino acids.

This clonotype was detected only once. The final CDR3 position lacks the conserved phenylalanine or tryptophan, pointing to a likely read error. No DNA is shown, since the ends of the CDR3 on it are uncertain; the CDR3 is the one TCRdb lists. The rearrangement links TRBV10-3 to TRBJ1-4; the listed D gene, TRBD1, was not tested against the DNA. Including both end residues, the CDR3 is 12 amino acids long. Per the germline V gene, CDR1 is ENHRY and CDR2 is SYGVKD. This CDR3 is CATSDRDRGRAL.

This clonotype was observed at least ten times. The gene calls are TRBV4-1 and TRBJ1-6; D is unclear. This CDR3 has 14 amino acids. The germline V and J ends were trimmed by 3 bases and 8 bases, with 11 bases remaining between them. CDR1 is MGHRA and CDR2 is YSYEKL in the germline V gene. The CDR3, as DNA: TGCGCCAGCAGCCAGGTTTCTGGGGATTCACCCCTCCACTTT. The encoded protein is CASSQVSGDSPLHF.

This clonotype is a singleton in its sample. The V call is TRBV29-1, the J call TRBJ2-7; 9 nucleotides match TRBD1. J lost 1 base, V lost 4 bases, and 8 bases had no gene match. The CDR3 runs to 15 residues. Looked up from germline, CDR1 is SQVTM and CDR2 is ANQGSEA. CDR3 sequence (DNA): TGCAGCGTTGTCCCGGGACAGGGAAGTTCCTACGAGCAGTACTTC. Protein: CSVVPGQGSSYEQYF.

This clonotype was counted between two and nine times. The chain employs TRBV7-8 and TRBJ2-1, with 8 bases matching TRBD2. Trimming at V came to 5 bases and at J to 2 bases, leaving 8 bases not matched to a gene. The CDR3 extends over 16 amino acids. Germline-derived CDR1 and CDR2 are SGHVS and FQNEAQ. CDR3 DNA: TGTGCCAGCAGCCTCCGCCTAGCGGGCACCTACAATGAGCAGTTCTTC. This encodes CASSLRLAGTYNEQFF.

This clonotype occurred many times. The CDR3 nucleotides are TGCGCCAGCAGCCAAGAAGCGGGCTCCTACGAGCAGTACTTC. It translates to CASSQEAGSYEQYF. The chain uses TRBV4-3 and TRBJ2-7, with D perhaps TRBD2 (6 bases). V was trimmed by 0 bases and J by 0 bases, leaving 6 bases between them. The CDR3 has 14 amino acids. Germline CDR1 reads LGHNA; CDR2 reads YSLEER.

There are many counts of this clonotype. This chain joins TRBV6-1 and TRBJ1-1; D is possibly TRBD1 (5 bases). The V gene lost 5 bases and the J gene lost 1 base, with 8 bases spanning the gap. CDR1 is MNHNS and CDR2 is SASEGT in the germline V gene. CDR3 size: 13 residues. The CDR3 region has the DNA TGTGCCAGCAGTAAGACAGAGAACACTGAAGCTTTCTTT. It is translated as CASSKTENTEAFF.

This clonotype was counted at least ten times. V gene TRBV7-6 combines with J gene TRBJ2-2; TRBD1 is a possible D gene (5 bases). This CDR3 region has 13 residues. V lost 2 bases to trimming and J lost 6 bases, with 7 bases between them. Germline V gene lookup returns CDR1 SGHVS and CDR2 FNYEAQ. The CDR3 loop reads CASSLKGPGELFF. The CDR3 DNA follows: TGTGCCAGCAGCTTAAAGGGGCCCGGGGAGCTGTTTTTT.

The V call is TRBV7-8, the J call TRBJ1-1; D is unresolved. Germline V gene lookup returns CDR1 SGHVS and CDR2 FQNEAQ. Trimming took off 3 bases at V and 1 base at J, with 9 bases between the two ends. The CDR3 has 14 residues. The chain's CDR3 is CASSFEGRNTEAFF. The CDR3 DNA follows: TGTGCCAGCAGCTTCGAAGGGAGGAACACTGAAGCTTTCTTT.

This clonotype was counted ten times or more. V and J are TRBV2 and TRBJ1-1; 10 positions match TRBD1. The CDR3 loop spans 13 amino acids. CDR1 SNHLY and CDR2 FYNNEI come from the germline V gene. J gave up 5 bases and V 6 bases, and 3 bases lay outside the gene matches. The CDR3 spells CASSPGQGTEAFF. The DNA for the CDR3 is TGTGCCAGCAGCCCGGGACAGGGGACTGAAGCTTTCTTT.

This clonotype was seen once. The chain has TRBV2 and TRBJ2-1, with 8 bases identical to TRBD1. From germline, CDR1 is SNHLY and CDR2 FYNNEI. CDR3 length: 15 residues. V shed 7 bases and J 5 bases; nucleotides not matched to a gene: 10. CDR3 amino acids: CASIKGRGLDNEQFF. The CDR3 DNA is TGTGCCAGCATTAAGGGCAGGGGGCTGGACAATGAGCAGTTCTTC.

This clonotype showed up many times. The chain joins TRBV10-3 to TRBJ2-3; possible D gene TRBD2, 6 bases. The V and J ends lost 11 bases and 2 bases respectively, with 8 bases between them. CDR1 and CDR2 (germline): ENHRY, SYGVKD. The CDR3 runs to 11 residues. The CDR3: CASGLTDTQYF. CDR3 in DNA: TGTGCCTCGGGACTCACAGATACGCAGTATTTT.

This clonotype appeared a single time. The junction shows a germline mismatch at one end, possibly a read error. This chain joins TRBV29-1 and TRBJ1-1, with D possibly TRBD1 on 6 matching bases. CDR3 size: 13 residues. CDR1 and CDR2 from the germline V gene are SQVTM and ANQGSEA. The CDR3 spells CSVLPGVNTETFF. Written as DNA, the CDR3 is TGCAGCGTCCTCCCAGGGGTGAACACTGAAACTTTCTTT.

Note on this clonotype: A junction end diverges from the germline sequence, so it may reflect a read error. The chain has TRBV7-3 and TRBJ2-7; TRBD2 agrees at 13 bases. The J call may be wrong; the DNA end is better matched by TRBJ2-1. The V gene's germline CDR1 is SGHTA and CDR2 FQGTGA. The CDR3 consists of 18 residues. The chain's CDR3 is CASSQQTSGGSSYNEQFF. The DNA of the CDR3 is TGCGCCAGCAGCCAACAGACTAGCGGGGGGAGCTCCTACAATGAGCAGTTCTTC.

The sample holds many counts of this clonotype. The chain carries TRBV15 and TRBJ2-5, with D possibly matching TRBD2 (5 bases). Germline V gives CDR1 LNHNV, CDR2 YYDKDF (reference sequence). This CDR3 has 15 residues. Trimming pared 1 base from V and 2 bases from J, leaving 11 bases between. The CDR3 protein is CATSRALSGQETQYF. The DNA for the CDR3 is TGTGCCACCAGCAGAGCTTTAAGCGGTCAAGAGACCCAGTACTTC.

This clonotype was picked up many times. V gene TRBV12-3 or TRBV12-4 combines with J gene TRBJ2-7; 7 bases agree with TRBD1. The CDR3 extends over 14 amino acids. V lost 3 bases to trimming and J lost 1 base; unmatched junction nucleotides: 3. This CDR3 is CASSFDRESYEQYF. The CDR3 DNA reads TGTGCCAGCAGTTTCGACAGGGAGTCCTACGAGCAGTACTTC.

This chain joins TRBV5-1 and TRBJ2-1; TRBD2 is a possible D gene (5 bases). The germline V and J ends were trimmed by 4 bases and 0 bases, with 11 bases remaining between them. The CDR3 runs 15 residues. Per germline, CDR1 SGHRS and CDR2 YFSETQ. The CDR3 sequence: CASSPEGSSYNEQFF. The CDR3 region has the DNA TGCGCCAGCAGCCCGGAAGGGAGCTCCTACAATGAGCAGTTCTTC.

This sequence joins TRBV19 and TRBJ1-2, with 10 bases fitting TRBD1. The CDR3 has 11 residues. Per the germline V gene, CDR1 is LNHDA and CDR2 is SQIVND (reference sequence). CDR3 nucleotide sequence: TGTGCTAGAGGGACAGGGGATGGCTACACCTTC. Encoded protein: CARGTGDGYTF.